This T cell receptor (beta chain) appears in the sequencing data of a study of response to subunit inactivated influenza vaccine. Study observations and caveats: Authors proposed each seasonal influenza vaccination draws in few new T cells.

TCRdb itself ran the RT-PCR reads through MiXCR, one entry per CDR3 protein. The data contain some 300,000 distinct CDR3 sequences, 22% of them singletons. As to this clonotype: The antigen remains undetermined.

Unmatched junction bases numbered 9, after V lost 0 bases and J lost 4 bases. Germline V gene lookup returns CDR1 LGHNA and CDR2 YSLEER. This CDR3 has 18 residues. The genes are TRBV4-3 and TRBJ1-2, with 12 nucleotides matching TRBD1. The receptor's source is a man aged 50 to 75 who received an inactivated influenza vaccine. Material: PBMCs from blood, obtained about 19 months after vaccination. This CDR3 reads CASSQDRDRGPVGYGYTF. For the CDR3, the DNA is TGCGCCAGCAGCCAAGACCGGGACAGGGGGCCGGTGGGCTATGGCTACACCTTC.